These 7 T cell receptor beta chains came from one sample sequenced in a study of blood T cell repertoires in COVID-19. TCRdb keeps only in-frame clones here, not all; method: immunoSEQ multiplex PCR. The sample lists over 100,000 clones; roughly 76% were seen once. Material for sequencing was peripheral blood. The source of these receptors is a human donor in a cohort sampled during active COVID-19.

The V and J genes are TRBV6-2 or TRBV6-3 and TRBJ2-1; 7 bases match TRBD2. The germline CDR1 and CDR2 sequences are MNHEY and SVGEGT. After removal of 2 bases from V and 3 bases from J, the junction contained 4 bases not matched to a gene. This CDR3 contains 15 residues. The CDR3: CASSYRLAYYNEQFF. CDR3 sequence (DNA): TGTGCCAGCAGTTACCGACTAGCTTACTACAATGAGCAGTTCTTC.

This chain connects TRBV28 to TRBJ2-2; 13 bases match TRBD2. The germline V gene has CDR1 MDHEN and CDR2 SYDVKM. The V gene end was trimmed by 7 bases and the J gene end by 3 bases; junction bases not matched to a gene: 8. This CDR3 spans 17 amino acids. This CDR3 reads CASIGTSGKRDTGELFF. CDR3 nucleotides: TGTGCCAGCATAGGGACTAGCGGGAAACGGGACACCGGGGAGCTGTTTTTT.

J is TRBJ2-4 and V is TRBV19; D call uncertain. Germline V lookup: CDR1 LNHDA, CDR2 SQIVND (reference sequence). V was trimmed by 6 bases and J by 3 bases, leaving 15 bases between them. This CDR3 spans 15 amino acids. The chain's CDR3 is CASSDPPYSKNIQYF. The CDR3, as DNA: TGTGCCAGTAGCGACCCTCCGTACAGCAAAAACATTCAGTACTTC.

The chain employs TRBV19 and TRBJ1-2, with 8 bases aligning to TRBD1. This CDR3 contains 15 residues. The germline CDR1 and CDR2 sequences are LNHDA and SQIVND (reference sequence). V lost 7 bases, J lost 7 bases, and 14 bases stayed unmatched. The CDR3 loop reads CASTKLGQGASGYTF. CDR3 DNA sequence: TGTGCCAGTACCAAACTAGGACAGGGCGCTTCTGGCTACACCTTC.

The genes are TRBV5-1 and TRBJ2-7; TRBD2 might be the D (6 bases). Germline values: CDR1 SGHRS, CDR2 YFSETQ. This CDR3 has 16 amino acids. Trimming removed 0 bases at V and 0 bases at J, with 13 bases between. CDR3 DNA: TGCGCCAGCAGCTTGGCGGCGGGGACTGGCTCCTACGAGCAGTACTTC. Residues: CASSLAAGTGSYEQYF.

This clone is a singleton in its sample. The chain employs TRBV28 and TRBJ1-3, with D possibly being TRBD1 (6 bases). Trimming took off 1 base at V and 0 bases at J, with 10 bases between the two ends. The CDR3 contains 16 residues. The germline gives CDR1 MDHEN, CDR2 SYDVKM. CDR3 bases: TGTGCCAGCAGTTTATCCCAGGGGAGCTCTGGAAACACCATATATTTT. Protein product: CASSLSQGSSGNTIYF.

V is TRBV11-3 and J is TRBJ2-7; D is uncertain. Germline V gives CDR1 SGHNT, CDR2 YENEEA. Trimming pared 2 bases from V and 0 bases from J, leaving 8 bases between. The CDR3 sequence is 14 residues long. The CDR3, as DNA: TGTGCCAGCAGCTTAAGCCCTAGCTCCTACGAGCAGTACTTC. Translation: CASSLSPSSYEQYF. The complete variable domain, with remaining parts taken from reference TRBV11-3 and TRBJ2-7, reads EAGVVQSPRYKIIEKKQPVAFWCNPISGHNTLYWYLQNLGQGPELLIRYENEEAVDDSQLPKDRFSAERLKGVDSTLKIQPAELGDSAVYLCASSLSPSSYEQYFGPGTRLTVT.